This T cell receptor (beta chain) was sequenced for a study of T cell repertoires in cytomegalovirus infection. Overall study: From public TCR beta signatures came an indication of both CMV infection and matching HLA type. General observations from the study: HLA-C-restricted TCR beta clonotypes specific for CMV led the ex vivo response. Using cumulative public TCR beta family frequency, the authors identified those who carried CMV together with the relevant HLA.

CDR1 is SGHTA, CDR2 FQGTGA, per germline. This CDR3 region has 15 residues. The V gene lost 5 bases and the J gene lost 8 bases, with 19 bases spanning the gap. Concerning this clonotype itself: Its antigen remains unknown.

Using its own MiXCR run on the reads, TCRdb lists one record per CDR3 protein. The sample yields about 680,000 distinct CDR3 sequences, approximately 24% seen once. The clonotype originates from a human donor in good health (CMV status not recorded). Some clones in this sample may be carry-over from other donors' samples. Specimen: CD8+ T cells from PBMCs. The rearrangement uses TRBV7-3 and TRBJ2-1; D is perhaps TRBD2 (6 bases). CDR3 sequence (DNA): TGTGCCAGCAGCCCGAAGTGGGGGAGGATGGATGAGCAGTTCTTC. Translating it yields CASSPKWGRMDEQFF.